This is a list of T cell receptor beta chains from one sample in a study of blood T cell repertoires in COVID-19. Generated by immunoSEQ multiplex PCR, the TCRdb table keeps only in-frame clones and is missing some. The data contain about 240,000 clones, approximately 83% of them singletons. The specimen was peripheral blood. The receptor set was obtained from a woman over 75 with acute or convalescent COVID-19. The CDR3 runs from the conserved cysteine through the conserved F or W. D genes are given only for firm matches. Clone size is stated in some rows and not others, as once, few, many or a class when expanded.

J gene: TRBJ1-3
clone size: few
V gene: TRBV6-6
D gene: TRBD1
CDR3 DNA: TGTGCCAGCAGATTAGGCGGACAGGGATCCGGAAACACCATATATTTT
CDR3 protein: CASRLGGQGSGNTIYF

J gene: TRBJ1-1
clone size: -
V gene: TRBV5-1
D gene: -
CDR3 DNA: TGCGCCAGCAGCTTGGTGGCAGAGGGTGAAGCTTTCTTT
CDR3 protein: CASSLVAEGEAFF

J gene: TRBJ1-1
clone size: -
V gene: TRBV7-9
D gene: TRBD1
CDR3 DNA: TGTGCCAGCAGCCCACCGGGACAGATGAACACTGAAGCTTTCTTT
CDR3 protein: CASSPPGQMNTEAFF

J gene: TRBJ2-2
clone size: -
V gene: TRBV27
D gene: -
CDR3 DNA: TGTGCCAGCAGGACAACTGGGGGGACCGGGGAGCTGTTTTTT
CDR3 protein: CASRTTGGTGELFF

J gene: TRBJ1-3
clone size: -
V gene: TRBV12-3/TRBV12-4
D gene: TRBD1
CDR3 DNA: TGTGCCAGCAGTGGCGACAGGGAGAACACCATATATTTT
CDR3 protein: CASSGDRENTIYF

J gene: TRBJ2-3
clone size: -
V gene: TRBV7-3
D gene: TRBD2
CDR3 DNA: TGTGCCAGCAGCTTACCAGCGGGGCGGACAGATACGCAGTATTTT
CDR3 protein: CASSLPAGRTDTQYF

J gene: TRBJ1-6
clone size: -
V gene: TRBV29-1
D gene: TRBD1
CDR3 DNA: TGCAGCGTTGTCCTTCTCGCAGGGGGGCACTTTGGTTCACCCCTCCACTTT
CDR3 protein: CSVVLLAGGHFGSPLHF

J gene: TRBJ2-2
clone size: -
V gene: TRBV3-1/TRBV3-2
D gene: -
CDR3 DNA: TGTGCCAGCAGTAGGGGGTCCGGGGAGCTGTTTTTT
CDR3 protein: CASSRGSGELFF

J gene: TRBJ2-1
clone size: -
V gene: TRBV28
D gene: TRBD2
CDR3 DNA: TGTGCCAGCAGTTTAGCTAGCGGGGGGAGAAATGAGCAGTTCTTC
CDR3 protein: CASSLASGGRNEQFF

J gene: TRBJ2-1
clone size: -
V gene: TRBV5-1
D gene: TRBD2
CDR3 DNA: TGCGCCAGCAGCTTGGGAGGACTAGCGGGCAATGAGCAGTTCTTC
CDR3 protein: CASSLGGLAGNEQFF

J gene: TRBJ1-2
clone size: few
V gene: TRBV11-2
D gene: -
CDR3 DNA: TGTGCCAGCAGCTCGACAGACCGTAACTATGGCTACACCTTC
CDR3 protein: CASSSTDRNYGYTF

J gene: TRBJ2-7
clone size: -
V gene: TRBV6-5
D gene: -
CDR3 DNA: TGTGCCAGCAGTTACTCGGCCCGTCCCTACGAGCAGTACTTC
CDR3 protein: CASSYSARPYEQYF

J gene: TRBJ2-3
clone size: -
V gene: TRBV25-1
D gene: -
CDR3 DNA: TGTGCCAGCAGTGGGGGAGGTATCCCTAGCACAGATACGCAGTATTTT
CDR3 protein: CASSGGGIPSTDTQYF

J gene: TRBJ1-2
clone size: -
V gene: TRBV6-1
D gene: TRBD1
CDR3 DNA: TGTGCCAGCAGTGCGGACAGGGGCTCAGCGGGCTATGGCTACACCTTC
CDR3 protein: CASSADRGSAGYGYTF

J gene: TRBJ1-1
clone size: -
V gene: TRBV6-6
D gene: TRBD1
CDR3 DNA: TGTGCCAGCAGTTACCCCTCCTCAGGGGGCACTGAAGCTTTCTTT
CDR3 protein: CASSYPSSGGTEAFF

J gene: TRBJ1-2
clone size: few
V gene: TRBV11-2
D gene: -
CDR3 DNA: TGTGCCAGCAGCTTAGTTGACCAGGGCGGCTATGGCTACACCTTC
CDR3 protein: CASSLVDQGGYGYTF

J gene: TRBJ2-2
clone size: few
V gene: TRBV5-1
D gene: -
CDR3 DNA: TGCGCCAGCAGCTTGCAGGGCAGGGTCGACACCGGGGAGCTGTTTTTT
CDR3 protein: CASSLQGRVDTGELFF

J gene: TRBJ2-3
clone size: -
V gene: TRBV18
D gene: TRBD2
CDR3 DNA: TGTGCCAGCTCACTCGGACTAGCGGGGGCGGGTGATACGCAGTATTTT
CDR3 protein: CASSLGLAGAGDTQYF

J gene: TRBJ1-1
clone size: few
V gene: TRBV6-6
D gene: -
CDR3 DNA: TGTGCCAGCAGTTACGGCCAACCAGGGCTAAACACTGAAGCTTTCTTT
CDR3 protein: CASSYGQPGLNTEAFF

J gene: TRBJ1-1
clone size: -
V gene: TRBV2
D gene: -
CDR3 DNA: TGTGCCAGCAGTGTCTCCGGGACTGAAGCTTTCTTT
CDR3 protein: CASSVSGTEAFF

J gene: TRBJ1-1
clone size: -
V gene: TRBV6-6
D gene: -
CDR3 DNA: TGTGCCAGCAGTTACTCGACAGTGGGCACTGAAGCTTTCTTT
CDR3 protein: CASSYSTVGTEAFF

J gene: TRBJ2-7
clone size: few
V gene: TRBV15
D gene: TRBD2
CDR3 DNA: TGTGCCACCGGTCGCGGGGGGTCCTACGAGCAGTACTTC
CDR3 protein: CATGRGGSYEQYF

J gene: TRBJ1-1
clone size: -
V gene: TRBV4-1
D gene: -
CDR3 DNA: TGCGCCAGCCAAAAACCGGGACAAGTTACTGAAGCTTTCTTT
CDR3 protein: CASQKPGQVTEAFF

J gene: TRBJ2-7
clone size: -
V gene: TRBV5-4
D gene: TRBD1
CDR3 DNA: TGTGCCAGCAGCTTGGTAAGACAGGGGGACTACGAGCAGTACTTC
CDR3 protein: CASSLVRQGDYEQYF

J gene: TRBJ1-2
clone size: -
V gene: TRBV28
D gene: -
CDR3 DNA: TGTGCCAGCAGATACGACAGTGGCGGCTACACCTTC
CDR3 protein: CASRYDSGGYTF

J gene: TRBJ2-4
clone size: -
V gene: TRBV28
D gene: TRBD1
CDR3 DNA: TGTGCCAGCACCTTACAGGGGTTCGGGGCCAAAAACATTCAGTACTTC
CDR3 protein: CASTLQGFGAKNIQYF

J gene: TRBJ2-5
clone size: once
V gene: TRBV7-2
D gene: -
CDR3 DNA: TGTGCCAGCAGCTTACAGGGGACAGAGACCCAGTACTTC
CDR3 protein: CASSLQGTETQYF

J gene: TRBJ1-2
clone size: -
V gene: TRBV7-8
D gene: TRBD1
CDR3 DNA: TGTGCCAGCAGCGCCTCCGGACAGGGGCATGGCTACACCTTC
CDR3 protein: CASSASGQGHGYTF

J gene: TRBJ2-7
clone size: -
V gene: TRBV7-9
D gene: TRBD1
CDR3 DNA: TGTGCCAGCAGCCCGACAGGGGGCTCCTACGAGCAGTACTTC
CDR3 protein: CASSPTGGSYEQYF

J gene: TRBJ2-5
clone size: once
V gene: TRBV4-2
D gene: TRBD2
CDR3 DNA: TGTGCCAGCAGCCAAGGGGGGGGGAACCAAGAGACCCAGTACTTC
CDR3 protein: CASSQGGGNQETQYF

J gene: TRBJ2-2
clone size: -
V gene: TRBV28
D gene: -
CDR3 DNA: TGTGCCAGCAAATCCCCCGGGAACACCGGGGAGCTGTTTTTT
CDR3 protein: CASKSPGNTGELFF

J gene: TRBJ1-4
clone size: -
V gene: TRBV3-1/TRBV3-2
D gene: -
CDR3 DNA: TGTGCCAGCAGCCAGCCGGGACTCCGGGAAAAACTGTTTTTT
CDR3 protein: CASSQPGLREKLFF

J gene: TRBJ2-5
clone size: -
V gene: TRBV2
D gene: TRBD2
CDR3 DNA: TGTGCCAGCAGTTGGCGGGGGGCCCAAGAGACCCAGTACTTC
CDR3 protein: CASSWRGAQETQYF

J gene: TRBJ2-7
clone size: -
V gene: TRBV5-4
D gene: TRBD2
CDR3 DNA: TGTGCCAGCAGCCCGGGACTAGCGGGGCCCATCAACGAGCAGTACTTC
CDR3 protein: CASSPGLAGPINEQYF

J gene: TRBJ2-3
clone size: -
V gene: TRBV11-2
D gene: TRBD1
CDR3 DNA: TGTGCCAGCAGCTTAAGGGACAGGAGCACAGATACGCAGTATTTT
CDR3 protein: CASSLRDRSTDTQYF

J gene: TRBJ2-6
clone size: -
V gene: TRBV5-1
D gene: TRBD1
CDR3 DNA: TGCGCCAGCAGCCCCTCACAGGGGGCCTCTGGGGCCAACGTCCTGACTTTC
CDR3 protein: CASSPSQGASGANVLTF

J gene: TRBJ1-2
clone size: -
V gene: TRBV30
D gene: -
CDR3 DNA: TGTGCCTGGAGTGGACAGCCGGGCCGTGGTGGCTACACCTTC
CDR3 protein: CAWSGQPGRGGYTF

J gene: TRBJ1-2
clone size: -
V gene: TRBV28
D gene: TRBD1
CDR3 DNA: TGTGCCAGCAGTGCCGGGACAGGGGCCCTCCTTTATGGCTACACCTTC
CDR3 protein: CASSAGTGALLYGYTF

J gene: TRBJ1-6
clone size: -
V gene: TRBV2
D gene: -
CDR3 DNA: TGTGCCAGCAGTGGGGAGATCTCCTATAATTCACCCCTCCACTTT
CDR3 protein: CASSGEISYNSPLHF

J gene: TRBJ2-5
clone size: -
V gene: TRBV21-1
D gene: -
CDR3 DNA: TGTGCCAGCAGCCAGAGGCTAGCGGGGGAAGTAGAGACCCAGTACTTC
CDR3 protein: CASSQRLAGEVETQYF

J gene: TRBJ1-1
clone size: many
V gene: TRBV24-1
D gene: -
CDR3 DNA: TGTGCCACCAGGGGGCAGATGAACACTGAAGCTTTCTTT
CDR3 protein: CATRGQMNTEAFF

J gene: TRBJ2-7
clone size: -
V gene: TRBV23-1
D gene: -
CDR3 DNA: TGCGCCAGCAGTCAATCGGGGCAGGGGCCGTGCCGCTACGAGCAGTACTTC
CDR3 protein: CASSQSGQGPCRYEQYF

J gene: TRBJ2-7
clone size: -
V gene: TRBV3-1/TRBV3-2
D gene: -
CDR3 DNA: TGTGCCAGCAGCCCCATTTGGAGCTCCTACGAGCAGTACTTC
CDR3 protein: CASSPIWSSYEQYF